This is a list of T cell receptor beta chains from one sample in a study of CD8+ T cells in alopecia areata. Sequenced by immunoSEQ multiplex PCR; TCRdb stores in-frame clones only, minus some. The sample carries roughly 140,000 clones, about 47% recorded once. Sequencing used CD4+ T cells sorted from blood, obtained at week 0. The receptors shown here come from a human donor with alopecia areata. The CDR3 runs from the conserved cysteine through the conserved F or W. Fields, in order: D gene, clone size, J gene, V gene, CDR3 DNA, CDR3 protein. The D gene is left open where the match is weak. Clone size is shown for a subset of rows, as once, few, many or a class of expanded clone.

D gene: TRBD1; clone size: few; J gene: TRBJ1-2; V gene: TRBV7-9; CDR3 DNA: TGTGCCAGCAGCCCGGGACAGGGGGCGAATGGCTACACCTTC; CDR3 protein: CASSPGQGANGYTF
D gene: .; clone size: .; J gene: TRBJ1-5; V gene: TRBV7-2; CDR3 DNA: TGTGCCAGCAGCTCGATCCTTCAGGTATATAGCAATCAGCCCCAGCATTTT; CDR3 protein: CASSSILQVYSNQPQHF
D gene: .; clone size: few; J gene: TRBJ1-1; V gene: TRBV5-1; CDR3 DNA: TGCGCCAGCAGCTTGGATAGTCCGGGGAGAACTGAAGCTTTCTTT; CDR3 protein: CASSLDSPGRTEAFF
D gene: .; clone size: .; J gene: TRBJ2-6; V gene: TRBV25-1; CDR3 DNA: TGTGCCAGCAGTGATGAGGGTCATGGGGCCAACGTCCTGACTTTC; CDR3 protein: CASSDEGHGANVLTF
D gene: TRBD1; clone size: .; J gene: TRBJ2-7; V gene: TRBV5-1; CDR3 DNA: TGCGCCAGCAGCATATACAGGGGGGACTACGAGCAGTACTTC; CDR3 protein: CASSIYRGDYEQYF
D gene: .; clone size: few; J gene: TRBJ2-1; V gene: TRBV30; CDR3 DNA: TGTGCCTGGAGGGGCGGGCGCGCATACAATGAGCAGTTCTTC; CDR3 protein: CAWRGGRAYNEQFF
D gene: .; clone size: .; J gene: TRBJ1-5; V gene: TRBV29-1; CDR3 DNA: TGCAGCGTCCTGACAGCTTCGGATCAGCCCCAGCATTTT; CDR3 protein: CSVLTASDQPQHF
D gene: .; clone size: .; J gene: TRBJ2-3; V gene: TRBV7-9; CDR3 DNA: TGTGCCAGCAGCTCAGGGACAAGGGTAGCAACGCAGTATTTT; CDR3 protein: CASSSGTRVATQYF
D gene: TRBD2; clone size: .; J gene: TRBJ2-5; V gene: TRBV27; CDR3 DNA: TGTGCCAGTAATCCCTTAGCGGGAGGCGGGGAGACCCAGTACTTC; CDR3 protein: CASNPLAGGGETQYF
D gene: .; clone size: .; J gene: TRBJ2-7; V gene: TRBV9; CDR3 DNA: TGTGCCAGCAGCGTAGCCACTCGGGCGGGACAGCACGAGCAGTACTTC; CDR3 protein: CASSVATRAGQHEQYF
D gene: .; clone size: .; J gene: TRBJ1-1; V gene: TRBV18; CDR3 DNA: TGTGCCAGCTCACCCGACGGCCTAACGGGGACTGAAGCTTTCTTT; CDR3 protein: CASSPDGLTGTEAFF
D gene: .; clone size: few; J gene: TRBJ1-5; V gene: TRBV6-5; CDR3 DNA: TGTGCCAGCAGTTACTCCGCCAATCAGCCCCAGCATTTT; CDR3 protein: CASSYSANQPQHF
D gene: TRBD1; clone size: .; J gene: TRBJ1-5; V gene: TRBV30; CDR3 DNA: TGTGCCTGGAGAGAGGGTGGGACAGCCAATCAGCCCCAGCATTTT; CDR3 protein: CAWREGGTANQPQHF
D gene: .; clone size: few; J gene: TRBJ1-1; V gene: TRBV20-1; CDR3 DNA: TGCAGTGCTAGAGGGGGCACTGAAGCTTTCTTT; CDR3 protein: CSARGGTEAFF
D gene: .; clone size: .; J gene: TRBJ2-7; V gene: TRBV6-5; CDR3 DNA: TGTGCCAGCAGTTTTATCGCGGGTCCTCCCTCGATCGAGCAGTACTTC; CDR3 protein: CASSFIAGPPSIEQYF
D gene: .; clone size: .; J gene: TRBJ2-6; V gene: TRBV27; CDR3 DNA: TGTGCCAGCAGTTTCCTTGTAGGGGCCAACGTCCTGACTTTC; CDR3 protein: CASSFLVGANVLTF
D gene: .; clone size: .; J gene: TRBJ1-2; V gene: TRBV7-2; CDR3 DNA: TGTGCCAGCAGCTTAGCGGGCCGACAGGTGGTCTATGGCTACACCTTC; CDR3 protein: CASSLAGRQVVYGYTF
D gene: .; clone size: .; J gene: TRBJ1-2; V gene: TRBV19; CDR3 DNA: TGTGCCAGTAGTCGGGGGGCTGTGAACTATGGCTACACCTTC; CDR3 protein: CASSRGAVNYGYTF
D gene: .; clone size: few; J gene: TRBJ2-1; V gene: TRBV7-3; CDR3 DNA: TGTGCCAGCAGCTCCCAGGGCGGTAGTGGCGCCCATGAGCAGTTCTTC; CDR3 protein: CASSSQGGSGAHEQFF
D gene: .; clone size: .; J gene: TRBJ2-7; V gene: TRBV9; CDR3 DNA: TGTGCCAGCAGCGCGAGCCCAGGGACGGAGCAGTACTTC; CDR3 protein: CASSASPGTEQYF
D gene: .; clone size: few; J gene: TRBJ1-5; V gene: TRBV28; CDR3 DNA: TGTGCCAGCAGCTCCGGGACGGTTAATCAGCCCCAGCATTTT; CDR3 protein: CASSSGTVNQPQHF
D gene: TRBD1; clone size: .; J gene: TRBJ1-4; V gene: TRBV4-1; CDR3 DNA: TGCGCCAGCAGCCAAGCAGGGGGGGGCCCAACTAATGAAAAACTGTTTTTT; CDR3 protein: CASSQAGGGPTNEKLFF
D gene: .; clone size: .; J gene: TRBJ2-3; V gene: TRBV9; CDR3 DNA: TGTGCCAGCAGCGTCGATGGGGCAACAGATACGCAGTATTTT; CDR3 protein: CASSVDGATDTQYF
D gene: .; clone size: few; J gene: TRBJ1-1; V gene: TRBV18; CDR3 DNA: TGTGCCAGCTCACCACAGGGGATCACTGAAGCTTTCTTT; CDR3 protein: CASSPQGITEAFF
D gene: TRBD1; clone size: .; J gene: TRBJ1-2; V gene: TRBV30; CDR3 DNA: TGTGCCTGGAGTGTCCTCAGGCAGGGGGCGAGTGGCTACACCTTC; CDR3 protein: CAWSVLRQGASGYTF
D gene: .; clone size: .; J gene: TRBJ2-7; V gene: TRBV2; CDR3 DNA: TGTGCCAGCAGTGGGAGCAGGCTCTCCTACGAGCAGTACTTC; CDR3 protein: CASSGSRLSYEQYF
D gene: .; clone size: .; J gene: TRBJ2-3; V gene: TRBV5-1; CDR3 DNA: TGCGCCAGCAGCTCTACAGGTGCCCCAGATACGCAGTATTTT; CDR3 protein: CASSSTGAPDTQYF
D gene: .; clone size: .; J gene: TRBJ2-5; V gene: TRBV28; CDR3 DNA: TGTGCCAGCTCCCCGCAGGGAGAACGCCAAGAGACCCAGTACTTC; CDR3 protein: CASSPQGERQETQYF
D gene: .; clone size: .; J gene: TRBJ2-1; V gene: TRBV7-2; CDR3 DNA: TGTGCCAGCAGCTTAGCGGCGGCCTCGGTGTTCTTC; CDR3 protein: CASSLAAASVFF
D gene: .; clone size: .; J gene: TRBJ2-7; V gene: TRBV28; CDR3 DNA: TGTGCCAGCAGTCCCCACGGGGGCGACTGGCAGTACTTC; CDR3 protein: CASSPHGGDWQYF
D gene: TRBD1; clone size: few; J gene: TRBJ2-5; V gene: TRBV7-9; CDR3 DNA: TGTGCCAGCAGCCGCCGGTGGGGACAGGGTGAGACCCAGTACTTC; CDR3 protein: CASSRRWGQGETQYF
D gene: TRBD2; clone size: .; J gene: TRBJ2-7; V gene: TRBV27; CDR3 DNA: TGTGCCAGCAGTTCCCTAAAAGTGGCGGGAGGGCCACGAAACTACGAGCAGTACTTC; CDR3 protein: CASSSLKVAGGPRNYEQYF
D gene: .; clone size: .; J gene: TRBJ1-5; V gene: TRBV30; CDR3 DNA: TGTGCCTGGAGGGAGGGGATTGACACCGACAATCAGCCCCAGCATTTT; CDR3 protein: CAWREGIDTDNQPQHF
D gene: TRBD1; clone size: .; J gene: TRBJ2-1; V gene: TRBV4-3; CDR3 DNA: TGCGCCAGCAGCCAGGACCAAAAACCGGGACAGAGAACATACAATGAGCAGTTCTTC; CDR3 protein: CASSQDQKPGQRTYNEQFF
D gene: .; clone size: few; J gene: TRBJ2-5; V gene: TRBV7-2; CDR3 DNA: TGTGCCAGCAGTCGGGACCGACCTCCTGGGGAGACCCAGTACTTC; CDR3 protein: CASSRDRPPGETQYF
D gene: .; clone size: few; J gene: TRBJ2-5; V gene: TRBV20-1; CDR3 DNA: TGCAGTGCTATAGGCCAAGAGACCCAGTACTTC; CDR3 protein: CSAIGQETQYF
D gene: .; clone size: few; J gene: TRBJ2-7; V gene: TRBV11-2; CDR3 DNA: TGTGCCAGCAGCCCCCGGTCCCAAACCTACGAGCAGTACTTC; CDR3 protein: CASSPRSQTYEQYF
D gene: .; clone size: .; J gene: TRBJ2-7; V gene: TRBV30; CDR3 DNA: TGTGCCTGGAGTGTACGTAGGGAGGCCGAGCAGTACTTC; CDR3 protein: CAWSVRREAEQYF